This T cell receptor (beta chain) was identified during a study of T-cell reconstitution after alpha-beta-depleted transplantation in children (dated by TCRdb to the mid-2010s). Regarding the study in general: Using TCR repertoire profiling, the study followed T-cell immune reconstitution in a quantitative way in children after TCRalphabeta/CD19-depleted allogeneic hematopoietic cell transplantation.

The label giving this sample's treatment or condition can be read as: allogeneic hematopoietic cell transplantation with graft depleted of TCRalphabeta T cells and CD19 B cells. The transplant recipients were children given TCRalphabeta/CD19-depleted allogeneic hematopoietic cell grafts. The library was obtained by PCR. For sequencing, an Illumina HiSeq 2500 was employed. TCR library preparation used molecular barcoding, with unique molecular identifiers applied to normalize quantification of the TCRbeta repertoire. The raw public reads went through TCRdb reprocessing: fastp at Q25, MiXCR clone calling, in-frame beta chains kept. Every CDR3 protein is listed once, alongside the most common genes and DNA of its rows. Within this sample are 200,000 to 250,000 distinct CDR3 sequences, with under 8.5% of them counted one time only. 35% to 45% of the sample belongs to the ten largest clones. From the cysteine through the phenylalanine, the CDR3 covers 14 amino acids. The kept DNA is CDR3 alone, 42 bases in frame from the first base. The germline V gene sets CDR1 to MDHEN and CDR2 to SYDVKM. V is cut by 4 bases and J by 4 bases, and the space between the germline ends is 11 bases.

This clonotype was detected a few times. The antigen this receptor binds is unknown. Base qualities are missing; no much larger clone stands one base away. Results and caveats for the whole study, not just this receptor: Hyperexpanded clone frequencies declined over subsequent months; after one year, T-cell counts and TCRbeta diversity were mostly attributed to newly produced T cells. In some patients, high TCRbeta diversity at day 60 was attributed to recipient T cells and intrathymic progenitors that had survived conditioning. The apparently early recovery of alphabetaT-cell counts about two months after transplant reportedly depended on only several hundred rapidly expanded clones that came from non-depleted graft cells.

The sequence links TRBV28 to TRBJ2-1; a tentative D call is TRBD1 (6 bases match). Here the sequenced sample was PBMCs, mostly from graft donor cells, taken 360 days after TCRalphabeta/CD19-depleted stem cell transplant. The TCR originated in a male patient under 10 years old who had a stem cell transplant for acute myeloid leukemia, so the T cells may come from the graft donor. The CDR3 is CASSSAQGYNEQFF. The bases are TGTGCCAGCAGTTCAGCCCAGGGGTACAATGAGCAGTTCTTC.